A single sample gave rise to the 8 T cell receptor beta chains below, sequenced in a study of cytomegalovirus exposure and HLA in healthy donors (dated by TCRdb to the late 2010s). Library preparation used the immunoSEQ multiplex PCR assay. A mixture of 60 forward primers for TCR Vbeta segments and 13 reverse primers for TCR Jbeta segments was used in the multiplex PCR. This is the immuneACCESS table as TCRdb keeps it, with only in-frame sequences that have V and J called. A part of the clones is gone; compared with another copy, unresolved V genes explain less than half, and the rest is unexplained. The sample records 150,000 to 180,000 clones, around 81% of which are singletons. Around 6% of the sample goes to the ten largest clones. The sequenced sample was PBMCs. These TCRs come from a woman in her 40s in good health and CMV-seropositive.

The chain carries TRBV5-1 and TRBJ2-1; 11 bases are a match to TRBD2. Germline V gives CDR1 SGHRS, CDR2 YFSETQ. V shed 0 bases and J 7 bases; nucleotides not matched to a gene: 3. The CDR3 is made up of 15 amino acids. The CDR3, as DNA: TGCGCCAGCAGCTTGGCGGTAGCGGGAGGGAATGAGCAGTTCTTC. Encoded protein: CASSLAVAGGNEQFF. The whole variable domain, filled in from reference TRBV5-1 and TRBJ2-1, reads KAGVTQTPRYLIKTRGQQVTLSCSPISGHRSVSWYQQTPGQGLQFLFEYFSETQRNKGNFPGRFSGRQFSNSRSEMNVSTLELGDSALYLCASSLAVAGGNEQFFGPGTRLTVL.

V usage is TRBV9 and J usage is TRBJ1-2, with D hard to call. Trimming removed 3 bases at V and 3 bases at J, with 9 bases between. CDR1 is SGDLS and CDR2 is YYNGEE in the germline V gene. The CDR3 spans 13 residues. The CDR3 region is CASSGGHHYGYTF. In DNA form, the CDR3 reads TGTGCCAGCAGCGGAGGGCATCACTATGGCTACACCTTC.

V usage is TRBV11-3 and J usage is TRBJ2-1; maybe TRBD2 (5 bases). The germline V gene has CDR1 SGHNT and CDR2 YENEEA. V lost 3 bases, J lost 8 bases, and 11 bases lay in between. This CDR3 is built from 13 residues. CDR3: CASSFSGGHEQFF. The CDR3 region has the DNA TGTGCCAGCAGCTTCAGCGGTGGGCATGAGCAGTTCTTC.

This clone was recorded once. The genes are TRBV7-9 and TRBJ2-5; D is perhaps TRBD1 (5 bases). The germline V gene has CDR1 SEHNR and CDR2 FQNEAQ (reference sequence). CDR3 size: 15 residues. V lost 5 bases and J 2 bases, leaving 15 bases between the germline ends. The CDR3 coding sequence is TGTGCCAGCAGCCCAGGGCTCGCAGGTCAAGAGACCCAGTACTTC. This codes for CASSPGLAGQETQYF.

The chain recombines TRBV15 with TRBJ2-3, with TRBD2 matching 8 bases. In germline, CDR1 is LNHNV, CDR2 YYDKDF (reference sequence). Trimming cost V 1 base and J 3 bases; bases outside gene matches: 3. The CDR3 covers 15 residues. The CDR3 DNA sequence: TGTGCCACCAGCAGAGCACAGCGGGAGACAGATACGCAGTATTTT. Its translation: CATSRAQRETDTQYF.

The chain carries TRBV14 and TRBJ2-7, with 8 bases fitting TRBD1. Germline V gene lookup returns CDR1 SGHDN and CDR2 FVKESK. V lost 0 bases to trimming and J lost 7 bases; unmatched junction nucleotides: 8. The CDR3 consists of 15 residues. The CDR3 protein is CASSQDSGGLGEQYF. In DNA, the CDR3 is TGTGCCAGCAGCCAAGATTCAGGGGGCTTGGGGGAGCAGTACTTC.

The chain uses TRBV5-4 and TRBJ2-1, with a possible D match to TRBD2 (5 bases). This CDR3 contains 13 residues. Deletions cut 0 bases from V and 7 bases from J, with 8 bases between. Germline CDR1 is SGHNT and CDR2 is YYREEE (reference sequence). The chain's CDR3 is CASSLGKRNEQFF. Written as DNA, the CDR3 is TGTGCCAGCAGCTTGGGGAAGCGGAATGAGCAGTTCTTC.

The V and J genes are TRBV28 and TRBJ2-6, with D maybe TRBD1 (5 bases). The V end was cut by 4 bases, the J end by 0 bases, with 19 bases between. The CDR3 is made up of 19 amino acids. Germline V gene sequence: CDR1 MDHEN, CDR2 SYDVKM. The CDR3 protein is CASSSPGIGTNSGANVLTF. CDR3 DNA sequence: TGTGCCAGCAGTTCACCAGGGATCGGAACTAACTCTGGGGCCAACGTCCTGACTTTC.